This T cell receptor (beta chain) originates from a study of blood T cell repertoires in COVID-19. Study context: Samples representing acute and convalescent COVID-19 were sourced from the United States, Italy and Spain. In each case, the material was cDNA or gDNA derived from T cells, B-cell-depleted T cells, or PBMCs.

As processed by the authors: Estimation of nucleated cell counts was performed using reference gene primer amplification. Profiling relied on immunoSEQ multiplex PCR, and the TCRdb table lists in-frame clones only, not all of them. The DNA gave D and trimming, while V, J and clone size come from that table. The data show some 370,000 clones, around 87% seen once. The length of the CDR3 is 15 residues. The germline V gene has CDR1 SGHTA and CDR2 FQGNSA. Trimming took 2 bases from V and 0 from J, leaving 7 bases between them. Material for sequencing was peripheral blood. The receptor was isolated from a man aged 18 to 35 with active or convalescent COVID-19. This sequence joins TRBV7-2 and TRBJ2-2; D remains unclear. DNA for the CDR3: TGTGCCAGCAGCTTAACTAACGCGAACACCGGGGAGCTGTTTTTT. This gives the protein CASSLTNANTGELFF.